What follows are 20 T cell receptor beta chains derived from one specimen sequenced in a study of shared clonotypes between healthy human individuals. Assay used: immunoSEQ multiplex PCR; TCRdb lists only in-frame clones, some missing. The sample holds 950,000 to 1,300,000 clones, under 80% seen once. Sequenced material: memory CD4+ T cells sorted from blood. Subset given: CD45RA-negative fraction. Every receptor here comes from a man aged 18-30 years in good health.

This chain joins TRBV5-4 and TRBJ2-1; 8 bases map to TRBD1. The V gene end was trimmed by 4 bases and the J gene end by 4 bases; junction bases not matched to a gene: 10. Germline V gene data show CDR1 as SGHNT and CDR2 as YYREEE (reference sequence). This CDR3 is 16 amino acids long. CDR3 residues: CASSATGGVLYNEQFF. Written as DNA, the CDR3 is TGTGCCAGCAGCGCAACAGGGGGAGTGTTATACAATGAGCAGTTCTTC.

The V gene is TRBV6-5, the J gene TRBJ1-5, with a tentative D call TRBD1 (6 bases). CDR1 is MNHEY, CDR2 SVGAGI, per germline. The CDR3 spans 15 residues. Trimming left V 0 bases short and J 4 bases short, with 10 bases between. The CDR3 here is CASSYSWQGNQPQHF. The CDR3 DNA is TGTGCCAGCAGTTACTCGTGGCAGGGGAATCAGCCCCAGCATTTT.

V gene TRBV30 combines with J gene TRBJ1-1; D gene unclear. This CDR3 has 12 amino acids. The ends were cut back, 4 bases at V and 1 base at J, with 7 bases in the middle. The germline V gene has CDR1 GTSNPN and CDR2 SVGIG (reference sequence). This CDR3 is CAWTHKNTEAFF. CDR3 sequence (DNA): TGTGCCTGGACTCATAAGAACACTGAAGCTTTCTTT.

This rearrangement joins TRBV5-8 to TRBJ1-1, with D perhaps TRBD1 (6 bases). The CDR3 extends over 12 amino acids. Germline-derived CDR1 and CDR2 are SGHTS and YDEGEE. Trimming stripped 4 bases from V and 8 bases from J, with 12 bases between. The chain's CDR3 is CASSLRTAEAFF. DNA of the CDR3: TGTGCCAGCAGCCTCAGGACAGCCGAAGCTTTCTTT.

The chain couples TRBV19 to TRBJ2-5; D tentatively fits TRBD1 or TRBD2 (5 bases each). The CDR3 runs to 15 residues. Germline values: CDR1 LNHDA, CDR2 SQIVND (reference sequence). V was cut by 6 bases and J by 4 bases, with 18 bases left in between. CDR3 DNA sequence: TGTGCCAGTAGAAATGGTGGCATCGGGGCAGAGACCCAGTACTTC. It specifies CASRNGGIGAETQYF.

V and J are TRBV15 and TRBJ2-1; TRBD1 or TRBD2 may be the D gene (5 bases each). The germline V and J ends were trimmed by 6 bases and 0 bases, with 9 bases remaining between them. Per the germline V gene, CDR1 is LNHNV and CDR2 is YYDKDF (reference sequence). This CDR3 region has 14 residues. CDR3 residues: CATRGDSSYNEQFF. CDR3 DNA sequence: TGTGCCACCAGGGGAGACAGCTCCTACAATGAGCAGTTCTTC.

V and J are TRBV9 and TRBJ2-1, with TRBD2 matching over 8 bases. This CDR3 has 19 residues. The V gene's germline CDR1 is SGDLS and CDR2 YYNGEE. V shed 0 bases, J shed 0 bases, and the junction held 11 bases outside the gene matches. CDR3 sequence reads: CASSVESLAGKSSYNEQFF. CDR3 nucleotides: TGTGCCAGCAGCGTAGAGTCTCTAGCGGGTAAAAGCTCCTACAATGAGCAGTTCTTC.

The gene calls are TRBV6-6 and TRBJ2-5; D possibly corresponds to TRBD2 (6 bases). Germline V gives CDR1 MNHNY, CDR2 SVGAGI (reference sequence). Between the trimmed V and J ends, which lost 11 bases and 0 bases, there was a span of 13 bases. The CDR3 has 13 residues. CDR3 protein: CAVGGGYQETQYF. In nucleotides, the CDR3 is TGTGCCGTGGGGGGAGGCTACCAAGAGACCCAGTACTTC.

In regard to this clone: A read error likely explains this, since a far larger clone differs by one base. V usage is TRBV28 and J usage is TRBJ2-7; 8 nucleotides match TRBD2. Germline-derived CDR1 and CDR2 are MDHEN and SYDVKM. The CDR3 spans 17 residues. The CDR3 region has the DNA TGTGCCGGCAGTGCCGGGAGGGGGTTCAACCTTCCCTACGAGCAGTACTTC. Translated: CAGSAGRGFNLPYEQYF.

This chain uses TRBV30 with TRBJ2-3; 9 positions agree with TRBD1. The CDR3 contains 15 residues. Per the germline V gene, CDR1 is GTSNPN and CDR2 is SVGIG (reference sequence). Trimming removed 2 bases from V and 3 bases from J; junction bases left unmatched: 6. CDR3 sequence reads: CAWSLTGTGTDTQYF. The CDR3 bases are TGTGCCTGGAGTCTAACCGGGACAGGGACAGATACGCAGTATTTT.

This clone showed up just once. The chain carries TRBV10-3 and TRBJ2-7; D unclear. V was trimmed by 3 bases and J by 5 bases, leaving 8 bases between them. This CDR3 region has 12 residues. The germline V gene has CDR1 ENHRY and CDR2 SYGVKD. CDR3 protein: CAISDTVNEQYF. CDR3 nucleotide sequence: TGTGCCATCAGTGATACCGTGAACGAGCAGTACTTC.

This chain links TRBV27 with TRBJ2-7; the match to TRBD1 covers 8 bases. With V trimmed by 8 bases and J by 3 bases, 9 bases remained unmatched. The CDR3 consists of 14 residues. Looked up from germline, CDR1 is MNHEY and CDR2 is SMNVEV (reference sequence). The CDR3 protein is CASARSGGFYEQYF. In DNA form, the CDR3 reads TGTGCCAGCGCTAGGTCAGGGGGCTTCTACGAGCAGTACTTC.

The chain employs TRBV6-5 and TRBJ2-7; 10 bases match TRBD1. This CDR3 is 15 amino acids long. The J segment lost 2 bases and the V segment lost 2 bases, leaving 3 bases of the junction unmatched. The V gene's germline CDR1 is MNHEY and CDR2 SVGAGI. The CDR3 sequence is CASSYRGTGAYEQYF. CDR3 coding DNA: TGTGCCAGCAGTTACCGCGGGACAGGGGCCTACGAGCAGTACTTC.

The chain links TRBV5-6 to TRBJ1-1; D uncertain. The CDR3 consists of 14 residues. V was trimmed by 5 bases and J by 0 bases, leaving 11 bases between them. CDR1 SGHDT and CDR2 YYEEEE come from the germline V gene. The CDR3 DNA sequence: TGTGCCAGCAGACCCAGGATTATGAACACTGAAGCTTTCTTT. Amino acid sequence: CASRPRIMNTEAFF.

The V call is TRBV30, the J call TRBJ2-6; D is perhaps TRBD1 or TRBD2 (5 bases each). This CDR3 is 14 amino acids long. Germline values: CDR1 GTSNPN, CDR2 SVGIG (reference sequence). The CDR3 spells CAWDASSGANVLTF. The CDR3 nucleotides read TGTGCTTGGGACGCGAGCTCTGGGGCCAACGTCCTGACTTTC.

This sequence joins TRBV4-1 and TRBJ1-2; a possible D gene is TRBD1 (5 bases). The V and J ends lost 4 bases and 0 bases respectively, with 12 bases between them. The CDR3 loop spans 15 amino acids. Germline V gives CDR1 MGHRA, CDR2 YSYEKL. In DNA, the CDR3 is TGCGCCAGCAGCCCCAGTGCGGGGGCTAACTATGGCTACACCTTC. Translation gives CASSPSAGANYGYTF.

The rearrangement joins TRBV19 to TRBJ2-4, with 8 bases fitting TRBD2. Germline V lookup: CDR1 LNHDA, CDR2 SQIVND (reference sequence). The CDR3 is 22 amino acids. With V trimmed by 1 base and J by 3 bases, 23 bases remained unmatched. The CDR3 loop is CASSIAPQGLGLAGGGKNIQYF. The CDR3 nucleotides read TGTGCCAGTAGTATAGCGCCTCAGGGGCTAGGACTAGCAGGAGGTGGCAAAAACATTCAGTACTTC. Filled out from reference TRBV19 and TRBJ2-4, the complete variable domain reads DGGITQSPKYLFRKEGQNVTLSCEQNLNHDAMYWYRQDPGQGLRLIYYSQIVNDFQKGDIAEGYSVSREKKESFPLTVTSAQKNPTAFYLCASSIAPQGLGLAGGGKNIQYFGAGTRLSVL.

In regard to this clone: This sample includes further DNA sequences coding for the same CDR3. This chain joins TRBV30 and TRBJ2-5; 15 bases fit TRBD2. With 2 bases clipped from V and 4 bases from J, the junction kept 2 bases outside the gene matches. The CDR3 is 15 amino acids. Germline CDR1 GTSNPN, CDR2 SVGIG (reference sequence). The CDR3 nucleotides are TGTGCCTGGAGTCCGGGACTAGCGGGAGGAGAGACCCAGTACTTC. Translated, it gives CAWSPGLAGGETQYF.

V usage is TRBV9 and J usage is TRBJ2-1; a possible D gene is TRBD1 (6 bases). CDR3 length: 14 residues. Germline CDR1 reads SGDLS; CDR2 reads YYNGEE. Trimming took 1 base from V and 9 from J, leaving 14 bases between them. The CDR3 bases are TGTGCCAGCAGCGTAAGGGGGAGTGAGGGTGAGCAGTTCTTC. It translates to CASSVRGSEGEQFF. The entire variable domain, with the rest obtained from reference TRBV9 and TRBJ2-1, is as follows: DSGVTQTPKHLITATGQRVTLRCSPRSGDLSVYWYQQSLDQGLQFLIQYYNGEERAKGNILERFSAQQFPDLHSELNLSSLELGDSALYFCASSVRGSEGEQFFGPGTRLTVL.

The CDR3 sequence: CASSLEIETQYF. The CDR3 region has the DNA TGCGCCAGCAGCTTGGAGATAGAGACCCAGTACTTC. This chain uses TRBV5-1 with TRBJ2-5; D unresolved. This CDR3 comprises 12 residues. CDR1 is SGHRS and CDR2 is YFSETQ in the germline V gene. V was pared by 0 bases and J by 4 bases, with 4 bases between. Using reference TRBV5-1 and TRBJ2-5 for the parts outside the CDR3, the full variable domain is KAGVTQTPRYLIKTRGQQVTLSCSPISGHRSVSWYQQTPGQGLQFLFEYFSETQRNKGNFPGRFSGRQFSNSRSEMNVSTLELGDSALYLCASSLEIETQYFGPGTRLLVL.